These 2 T cell receptor beta chains originate from one sample sequenced in a study of cytomegalovirus exposure and HLA in healthy donors. Both 60 Vbeta primers and 13 Jbeta primers went into the PCR. Measured with immunoSEQ multiplex PCR; TCRdb has only the in-frame clones, and not every one. The table has about 120,000 clones, approximately 81% seen once. Sequenced: PBMCs. The receptor source for this set is a young man in good health and CMV-seropositive.

The gene calls are TRBV7-2 and TRBJ1-2, with D possibly matching TRBD1 (6 bases). Germline V CDR1 and CDR2: SGHTA, FQGNSA. The ends were cut back, 5 bases at V and 3 bases at J, with 19 bases in the middle. The CDR3 extends over 16 amino acids. The CDR3 DNA follows: TGTGCCAGCAGCGTCGACAGGAGACCCAAACACTATGGCTACACCTTC. Residues: CASSVDRRPKHYGYTF.

The table lists this clone with a few counts. The J gene is TRBJ1-2, the V gene TRBV2; TRBD1 is a possible D gene (5 bases). The CDR3 spans 12 residues. Trimming pared 5 bases from V and 6 bases from J, leaving 10 bases between. CDR1 is SNHLY, CDR2 FYNNEI, per germline. CDR3 amino acids: CASSQGEDGYTF. In nucleotides, the CDR3 is TGTGCCAGCAGTCAGGGTGAGGATGGCTACACCTTC. Using reference TRBV2 and TRBJ1-2 for the parts outside the CDR3, the full variable domain is EPEVTQTPSHQVTQMGQEVILRCVPISNHLYFYWYRQILGQKVEFLVSFYNNEISEKSEIFDDQFSVERPDGSNFTLKIRSTKLEDSAMYFCASSQGEDGYTFGSGTRLTVV.